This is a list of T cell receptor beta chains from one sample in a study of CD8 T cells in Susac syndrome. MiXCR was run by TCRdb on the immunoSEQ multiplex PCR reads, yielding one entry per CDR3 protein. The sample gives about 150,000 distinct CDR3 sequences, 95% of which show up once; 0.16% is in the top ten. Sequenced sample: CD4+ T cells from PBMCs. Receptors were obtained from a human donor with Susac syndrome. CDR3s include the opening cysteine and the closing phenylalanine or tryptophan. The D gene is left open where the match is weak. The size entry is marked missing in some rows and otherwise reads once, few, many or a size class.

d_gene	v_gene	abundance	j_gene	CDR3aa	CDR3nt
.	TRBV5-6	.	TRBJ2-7	CARNEQRKSSYEQYF	TGTGCCAGAAATGAACAACGAAAATCGTCCTACGAGCAGTACTTC
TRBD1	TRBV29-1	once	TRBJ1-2	CSVDRGPYGYTF	TGCAGCGTTGACAGGGGGCCCTATGGCTACACCTTC
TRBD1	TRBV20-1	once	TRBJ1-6	CSATRQGRNSPLHF	TGCAGTGCTACCCGACAGGGCCGAAATTCACCCCTCCACTTT
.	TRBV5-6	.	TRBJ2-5	CASSLGLKETQYF	TGTGCCAGCAGCTTGGGACTGAAAGAGACCCAGTACTTC
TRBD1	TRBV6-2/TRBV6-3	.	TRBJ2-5	CATDRQGTQETQYF	TGTGCCACCGATAGACAGGGTACCCAAGAGACCCAGTACTTC
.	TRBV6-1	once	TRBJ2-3	CASSRQGTPGADTQYF	TGTGCCAGCAGTCGGCAAGGGACACCGGGGGCAGATACGCAGTATTTT
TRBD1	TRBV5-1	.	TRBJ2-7	CASSPDRGDEQYF	TGCGCCAGCAGCCCGGACAGGGGCGACGAGCAGTACTTC
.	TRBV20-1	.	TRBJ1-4	CSARKDIGEKLFF	TGCAGTGCTAGAAAGGACATTGGGGAAAAACTGTTTTTT
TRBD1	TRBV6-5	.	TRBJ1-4	CASRPGTVNEKLFF	TGTGCCAGCAGACCCGGGACAGTTAATGAAAAACTGTTTTTT
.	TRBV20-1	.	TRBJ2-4	CSARAPGDIQYF	TGCAGTGCCCGGGCCCCGGGGGACATTCAGTACTTC
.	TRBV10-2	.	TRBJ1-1	CASRLKGLNTEAFF	TGCGCCAGCAGGTTAAAGGGGTTGAACACTGAAGCTTTCTTT
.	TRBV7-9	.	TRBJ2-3	CAGRGLDTDTQYF	TGTGCCGGGCGGGGTCTAGACACAGATACGCAGTATTTT
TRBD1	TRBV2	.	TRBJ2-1	CASRPTGDEQFF	TGTGCCAGCAGGCCCACAGGGGATGAGCAGTTCTTC
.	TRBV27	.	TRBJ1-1	CASSSPNTEAFF	TGTGCCAGCAGCTCCCCGAACACTGAAGCTTTCTTT
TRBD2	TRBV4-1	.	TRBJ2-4	CASSQDGTSGVSNIQYF	TGCGCCAGCAGCCAGGACGGAACTAGCGGGGTATCAAACATTCAGTACTTC
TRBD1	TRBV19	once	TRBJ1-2	CASSRGQGAFGYTF	TGTGCCAGTAGTCGGGGACAGGGGGCTTTCGGCTACACCTTC
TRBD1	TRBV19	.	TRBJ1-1	CASRLPGQGAKDTEAFF	TGTGCCAGTAGGCTCCCGGGACAGGGGGCGAAGGACACTGAAGCTTTCTTT
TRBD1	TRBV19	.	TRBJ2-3	CASRRQGNWADTQYF	TGTGCCAGCCGGCGACAGGGAAATTGGGCAGATACGCAGTATTTT
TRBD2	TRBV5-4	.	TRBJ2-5	CASSLDPGTSRPVETQYF	TGTGCCAGCAGCTTGGACCCCGGGACTAGCCGTCCGGTGGAGACCCAGTACTTC
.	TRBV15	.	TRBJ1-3	CATSTRPVSLSGNTIYF	TGTGCCACCAGCACCCGACCCGTCTCCCTCTCTGGAAACACCATATATTTT
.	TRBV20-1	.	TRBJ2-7	CSGTDPILYEQYF	TGCAGTGGCACGGACCCAATCCTCTACGAGCAGTACTTC
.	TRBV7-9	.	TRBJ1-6	CASSLLRAGENSPLHF	TGTGCCAGCAGCTTACTGCGGGCAGGGGAAAATTCACCCCTCCACTTT
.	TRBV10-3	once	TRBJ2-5	CAISDQETQYF	TGTGCCATCAGCGACCAAGAGACCCAGTACTTC
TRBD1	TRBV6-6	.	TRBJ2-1	CASSDREGSNNEQFF	TGTGCCAGCAGTGACAGGGAAGGATCCAACAATGAGCAGTTCTTC
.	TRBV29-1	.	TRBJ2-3	CSVPNRDTQYF	TGCAGCGTCCCCAACCGGGATACGCAGTATTTT
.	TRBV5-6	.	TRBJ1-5	CASSLSQHF	TGTGCCAGCAGCTTGTCACAGCATTTT
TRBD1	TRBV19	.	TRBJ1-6	CASSGGTADNSPLHF	TGTGCCAGTAGTGGCGGGACAGCGGATAATTCACCCCTCCACTTT
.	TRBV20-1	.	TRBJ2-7	CSATTAGQTSYEQYF	TGCAGTGCTACGACCGCGGGACAAACCTCCTACGAGCAGTACTTC
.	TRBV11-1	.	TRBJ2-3	CASRSLGQSGDTQYF	TGTGCCAGCCGCTCCCTGGGACAGAGCGGGGATACGCAGTATTTT
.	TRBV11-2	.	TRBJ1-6	CASSLVGGGKSPLHF	TGTGCCAGCAGCTTAGTGGGGGGGGGCAAATCACCCCTCCACTTT
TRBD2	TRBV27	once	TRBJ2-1	CASSLGLAGVNEQFF	TGTGCCAGCAGTTTAGGGCTAGCGGGGGTCAATGAGCAGTTCTTC
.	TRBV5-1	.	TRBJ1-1	CASRLQLNTEAFF	TGCGCCAGCAGACTCCAGTTGAACACTGAAGCTTTCTTT
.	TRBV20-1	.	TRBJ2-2	CSARLHTGELFF	TGCAGTGCGAGACTTCACACCGGGGAGCTGTTTTTT
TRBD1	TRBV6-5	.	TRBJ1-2	CASRTGEHYGYTF	TGTGCCAGCAGGACAGGGGAGCACTATGGCTACACCTTC
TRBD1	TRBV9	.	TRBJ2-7	CASSVAWTGDYEQYF	TGTGCCAGCAGCGTAGCGTGGACAGGGGACTACGAGCAGTACTTC
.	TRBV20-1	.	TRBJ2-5	CSARTRAETQYF	TGCAGTGCCCGGACCCGGGCAGAGACCCAGTACTTC